These 17 T cell receptor beta chains came from one sample sequenced in a study of shared clonotypes between healthy human individuals. TCRdb keeps only in-frame clones here, not all; method: immunoSEQ multiplex PCR. The table records 2.3 million or so clones, 85% to 95% of them present only once. Sequenced input: naive CD4+ T cells from PBMCs. Specified subset: CD45RA+ positively selected. These receptors all come from a young man in good health. Some clones in this sample may be carry-over from other donors' samples.

V usage is TRBV18 and J usage is TRBJ1-5, with 9 bases lining up with TRBD1. Germline V gene data show CDR1 as KGHSH and CDR2 as LQKENI. J gave up 6 bases and V 4 bases, and 10 bases lay outside the gene matches. This CDR3 contains 16 residues. In nucleotides, the CDR3 is TGTGCCAGCTCACTGGGACAGGGAGGGAGCGGTCAGCCCCAGCATTTT. This codes for CASSLGQGGSGQPQHF.

The rearrangement links TRBV5-8 to TRBJ1-1, with 7 nucleotides matching TRBD1. Germline lookup yields CDR1 SGHTS and CDR2 YDEGEE. With V trimmed by 6 bases and J by 1 base, 6 bases remained unmatched. The CDR3 runs to 14 residues. The CDR3 reads CASNPGTANTEAFF. Written as DNA, the CDR3 is TGTGCCAGCAACCCCGGGACAGCGAACACTGAAGCTTTCTTT.

The chain uses TRBV28 and TRBJ2-3; perhaps D is TRBD1 or TRBD2 (5 bases each). Per germline, CDR1 MDHEN and CDR2 SYDVKM. The CDR3 runs to 17 residues. The germline V and J ends were trimmed by 5 bases and 5 bases, with 23 bases remaining between them. The chain's CDR3 is CASSQGPLMDIEDTQYF. CDR3 DNA: TGTGCCAGCAGTCAGGGACCCCTGATGGATATAGAAGATACGCAGTATTTT.

Concerning this clone itself: Within the sample, other DNA sequences also encode this same CDR3. The rearrangement joins TRBV29-1 to TRBJ2-7, with 8 bases aligning to TRBD1. Germline assignment: CDR1 SQVTM and CDR2 ANQGSEA. There are 12 residues in the CDR3. J lost 3 bases, V lost 6 bases, and 4 bases had no gene match. The CDR3 region has the DNA TGCAGCGTAGACGGACAGGGCTACGAGCAGTACTTC. Translating it yields CSVDGQGYEQYF.

This chain connects TRBV5-4 to TRBJ2-1, with a weak D call TRBD2 (6 bases). V lost 4 bases and J lost 8, with 16 bases in between. This CDR3 spans 14 amino acids. Germline assignment: CDR1 SGHNT and CDR2 YYREEE (reference sequence). The CDR3: CASSITAGSDEQFF. The DNA for the CDR3 is TGTGCCAGCAGCATAACGGCGGGGTCCGATGAGCAGTTCTTC. The full variable domain, with the rest looked up from reference TRBV5-4 and TRBJ2-1, is ETGVTQSPTHLIKTRGQQVTLRCSSQSGHNTVSWYQQALGQGPQFIFQYYREEENGRGNFPPRFSGLQFPNYSSELNVNALELDDSALYLCASSITAGSDEQFFGPGTRLTVL.

This clone was seen more than once but under ten times. The rearrangement links TRBV19 to TRBJ1-5; no reliable D call. The germline V gene has CDR1 LNHDA and CDR2 SQIVND (reference sequence). This CDR3 is 15 amino acids long. Trimming shortened V by 3 bases and J by 5 bases, and 14 bases separated the two germline ends. The CDR3, as DNA: TGTGCCAGTAGTATGATTGGCGGCGGAGATCAGCCCCAGCATTTT. This sequence encodes CASSMIGGGDQPQHF.

This clone was detected only once. V and J are TRBV28 and TRBJ1-1; tentative D call: TRBD1 (6 bases). In germline, CDR1 is MDHEN, CDR2 SYDVKM. The ends were cut back, 5 bases at V and 5 bases at J, with 9 bases in the middle. The CDR3 covers 12 residues. The CDR3 loop is CASSDRKTEAFF. The CDR3 DNA is TGTGCCAGCAGTGACAGGAAAACTGAAGCTTTCTTT.

This chain joins TRBV7-3 and TRBJ1-1; D gene ambiguous. CDR1 is SGHTA and CDR2 is FQGTGA in the germline V gene. V gave up 2 bases and J gave up 1 base, with 11 bases separating them. The CDR3 totals 15 residues. CDR3 sequence (DNA): TGTGCCAGCAGCTTACTGGGAAATGGGAACACTGAAGCTTTCTTT. This sequence encodes CASSLLGNGNTEAFF.

As DNA, the CDR3 is TGTGCCAGCAGCCAGGGAGGGGCGGGAGATACGCAGTATTTT. Translated, it gives CASSQGGAGDTQYF. The chain is built from TRBV28 and TRBJ2-3, with 7 bases that match TRBD2. The CDR3 runs 14 residues. CDR1 is MDHEN and CDR2 is SYDVKM in the germline V gene. Germline trimming cut 6 bases from V and 5 bases from J; bases unmatched to any gene: 8.

The genes are TRBV28 and TRBJ2-1, with 11 bases matching TRBD1. This CDR3 has 13 amino acids. Germline V lookup: CDR1 MDHEN, CDR2 SYDVKM. DNA of the CDR3: TGTCTATCCCTCGGACAGGGGGCAGGTGAGCAGTTCTTC. Translating gives CLSLGQGAGEQFF. Complete variable domain (other parts from reference TRBV28 and TRBJ2-1): DVKVTQSSRYLVKRTGEKVFLECVQDMDHENMFWYRQDPGLGLRLIYFSYDVKMKEKGDIPEGYSVSREKKERFSLILESASTNQTSMYLCLSLGQGAGEQFFGPGTRLTVL.

The chain combines TRBV27 with TRBJ2-7; unclear D gene. The CDR3 spans 17 residues. Germline V gives CDR1 MNHEY, CDR2 SMNVEV (reference sequence). The V end was cut by 6 bases, the J end by 6 bases, with 27 bases between. The CDR3 DNA sequence: TGTGCCAGCAGGCTTGCTCCTTTGGCCTACCCGACCAGCGAGCAGTACTTC. It is translated as CASRLAPLAYPTSEQYF.

CDR3 amino acids: CASRNRGSGTDTQYF. The CDR3 coding sequence is TGTGCCAGCAGGAATAGGGGATCGGGCACAGATACGCAGTATTTT. The genes are TRBV27 and TRBJ2-3; D possibly corresponds to TRBD1 (5 bases). CDR1 and CDR2 (germline): MNHEY, SMNVEV (reference sequence). Trimming took off 6 bases at V and 1 base at J, with 14 bases between the two ends. The CDR3 is 15 amino acids.

The chain employs TRBV18 and TRBJ2-1; 8 bases agree with TRBD2. Per the germline V gene, CDR1 is KGHSH and CDR2 is LQKENI. The V and J ends lost 5 bases and 7 bases, in that order; junction bases with no gene match: 13. There are 16 residues in the CDR3. CDR3 residues: CASSFPPGTRGNEQFF. The CDR3 DNA reads as TGTGCCAGCTCATTTCCCCCCGGGACTAGGGGAAATGAGCAGTTCTTC.

V and J are TRBV2 and TRBJ2-7; D possibly corresponds to TRBD1 (6 bases). The CDR3 runs to 15 residues. Trimming took off 6 bases at V and 0 bases at J, with 15 bases between the two ends. CDR1 is SNHLY and CDR2 is FYNNEI in the germline V gene. CDR3 sequence reads: CASSPDRTSSYEQYF. The CDR3 DNA reads as TGTGCCAGCAGCCCCGACAGGACCAGCTCCTACGAGCAGTACTTC.

This clone was observed once. The genes are TRBV18 and TRBJ2-7; 11 bases fit TRBD2. The V segment lost 4 bases and the J segment 2 bases; nucleotides outside the gene matches: 10. The CDR3 totals 17 residues. Germline CDR1 is KGHSH and CDR2 is LQKENI. In nucleotides, the CDR3 is TGTGCCAGCTCACGCGCCTCTCTAGCGGGAGGAACCTACGAGCAGTACTTC. Amino acids: CASSRASLAGGTYEQYF.

The rearrangement uses TRBV5-4 and TRBJ1-4; TRBD1 might be the D (6 bases). Germline CDR1 and CDR2: SGHNT and YYREEE (reference sequence). The CDR3 is 16 residues long. Trimming cost V 4 bases and J 4 bases, with 17 bases left between them. This chain's CDR3 is CASSGGPGDRNEKLFF. DNA of the CDR3: TGTGCCAGCAGCGGGGGGCCAGGGGACCGTAATGAAAAACTGTTTTTT.

The chain employs TRBV5-1 and TRBJ2-5; D may be TRBD1 (6 bases). The CDR3 consists of 15 residues. Germline V CDR1 and CDR2: SGHRS, YFSETQ. V lost 8 bases, J lost 1 base, and 18 bases lay in between. CDR3 coding DNA: TGCGCCAGTAACTTCCACAGGGAGCTCCAAGAGACCCAGTACTTC. This translates into CASNFHRELQETQYF. Full variable domain (remainder filled in from reference TRBV5-1 and TRBJ2-5): KAGVTQTPRYLIKTRGQQVTLSCSPISGHRSVSWYQQTPGQGLQFLFEYFSETQRNKGNFPGRFSGRQFSNSRSEMNVSTLELGDSALYLCASNFHRELQETQYFGPGTRLLVL.